What follows are 18 T cell receptor beta chains derived from one specimen sequenced in a study of radiation and T cells in renal cell carcinoma. Time point reported: baseline pretreatment blood. The treatment is: 15 Gy SBRT to primary tumor, nephrectomy 4 weeks later. Repertoires were generated with immunoSEQ multiplex PCR, while TCRdb's copy carries only in-frame clones and drops some. The table records under 65,000 clones, 65% to 85% of them present only once. The sequencing here drew on blood, taken from a patient whose treatment included radiotherapy and nephrectomy. All receptors come from a man aged 55 to 70 with renal cell carcinoma.

The chain recombines TRBV11-2 with TRBJ1-5; perhaps TRBD1 as D (5 bases). Trimming took off 5 bases at V and 7 bases at J, with 12 bases between the two ends. CDR3 length: 13 amino acids. Per germline, CDR1 SGHAT and CDR2 FQNNGV. The CDR3 sequence: CASSLGENQPQHF. The CDR3 region has the DNA TGTGCCAGCAGCCTAGGGGAGAACCAGCCCCAGCATTTT.

The chain employs TRBV12-2 and TRBJ2-7; the table's TRBD1 call for D was not verified on the DNA. TRBV12-2 is termed a pseudogene. CDR3 length: 18 residues. CDR3 DNA: TGTGCAAGTCGCTTAGCGGCGGTTGAAGACAGGGGAGGGTGCGAGCAGTACGTC. Amino acids: CASRLAAVEDRGGCEQYV.

The rearrangement uses TRBV19 and TRBJ1-1; D not certain. Germline V CDR1 and CDR2: LNHDA, SQIVND (reference sequence). V was clipped by 5 bases and J by 1 base, with 11 bases between them. The CDR3 length is 14 residues. The CDR3 nucleotides read TGTGCCAGTAGTTGGGGTGGGGAGAACACTGAAGCTTTCTTT. The encoded protein is CASSWGGENTEAFF.

The rearrangement uses TRBV7-2 and TRBJ2-1; TRBD2 aligns across 7 bases. V shed 4 bases and J 8 bases; nucleotides not matched to a gene: 14. This CDR3 comprises 16 residues. CDR1 and CDR2 from the germline V gene are SGHTA and FQGNSA. The CDR3 bases are TGTGCCAGCAGCTCCCGGGCGGGCGGGGGTTTCGATGAGCAGTTCTTC. This translates into CASSSRAGGGFDEQFF.

The rearrangement uses TRBV7-2 and TRBJ1-5, with TRBD1 matching over 8 bases. The V segment lost 5 bases and the J segment 4 bases; nucleotides outside the gene matches: 10. This CDR3 contains 16 residues. The germline CDR1 and CDR2 sequences are SGHTA and FQGNSA. Written as DNA, the CDR3 is TGTGCCAGCAGCGAGATCACAGGGGGAACTAATCAGCCCCAGCATTTT. This sequence encodes CASSEITGGTNQPQHF.

The chain links TRBV5-6 to TRBJ2-1; D gene unclear. The V gene lost 4 bases and the J gene lost 10 bases, with 9 bases spanning the gap. CDR1 and CDR2 (germline): SGHDT, YYEEEE. The CDR3 sequence is 11 residues long. As DNA, the CDR3 is TGTGCCAGCAGCGCCATCCAAGAGCAGTTCTTC. Its protein is CASSAIQEQFF.

CDR3: CASSPFPSSGSGNEQFF. CDR3 nucleotides: TGTGCCAGCAGTCCTTTCCCCTCTAGCGGGAGCGGCAATGAGCAGTTCTTC. V and J are TRBV27 and TRBJ2-1; 10 bases match TRBD2. The CDR3 loop spans 17 amino acids. Germline CDR1 and CDR2: MNHEY and SMNVEV (reference sequence). J was trimmed by 6 bases and V by 5 bases; bases with no gene match: 13.

J is TRBJ1-2 and V is TRBV9; the D gene is possibly TRBD1 (5 bases). Between the trimmed V and J ends, which lost 3 bases and 2 bases, there was a span of 14 bases. Germline CDR1 reads SGDLS; CDR2 reads YYNGEE. This CDR3 is built from 15 residues. The CDR3 protein is CASSGSAGENYGYTF. DNA of the CDR3: TGTGCCAGCAGCGGTTCCGCGGGGGAAAACTATGGCTACACCTTC.

The rearrangement joins TRBV21-1 to TRBJ2-1; no check of the table's D call, TRBD2, against the DNA was made. TRBV21-1 is a listed pseudogene. The length of the CDR3 is 15 residues. CDR3 in amino acids: CASSTEGSSYNEQFF. CDR3 nucleotide sequence: TGTGCCAGCAGTACTGAGGGCAGCTCCTACAATGAGCAGTTCTTC.

CDR3: CASSDEGARFGYTF. CDR3 nucleotide sequence: TGTGCCAGCAGTGATGAGGGGGCGCGATTTGGCTACACCTTC. The chain joins TRBV6-1 to TRBJ1-2, with 7 nucleotides matching TRBD1. Germline V gene data show CDR1 as MNHNS and CDR2 as SASEGT. V lost 3 bases and J lost 7; bases outside the gene matches: 8. The CDR3 length is 14 residues.

In its sample, this clone was seen once. The chain joins TRBV6-1 to TRBJ1-1; 7 bases fit TRBD1. The germline V gene encodes CDR1 MNHNS and CDR2 SASEGT. The ends lost 7 bases at V and 3 bases at J; junction bases unmatched: 8. This CDR3 is built from 14 residues. For the CDR3, the DNA is TGTGCCAGCATCACCGCAGGGGGTGACACTGAAGCTTTCTTT. Amino acid sequence: CASITAGGDTEAFF.

This clone was seen a single time. The rearrangement joins TRBV14 to TRBJ1-4, with a possible D match to TRBD1 (5 bases). The CDR3 is made up of 15 amino acids. Per the germline V gene, CDR1 is SGHDN and CDR2 is FVKESK. The V gene lost 0 bases and the J gene lost 8 bases, with 13 bases spanning the gap. CDR3 sequence (DNA): TGTGCCAGCAGCCAAGATCCCGGGGCAGGAGAAAAACTGTTTTTT. This codes for CASSQDPGAGEKLFF. The complete variable domain, with remaining parts taken from reference TRBV14 and TRBJ1-4, reads EAGVTQFPSHSVIEKGQTVTLRCDPISGHDNLYWYRRVMGKEIKFLLHFVKESKQDESGMPNNRFLAERTGGTYSTLKVQPAELEDSGVYFCASSQDPGAGEKLFFGSGTQLSVL.

This clone was counted between two and nine times. The CDR3 DNA sequence: TGTGCCAGCAGCAAAGGGGGCAATGAGCAGTTCTTC. This codes for CASSKGGNEQFF. V is TRBV21-1 and J is TRBJ2-1. TRBV21-1 is a pseudogene. There are 12 residues in the CDR3.

J is TRBJ2-2 and V is TRBV4-1, with D perhaps being TRBD1 or TRBD2 (5 bases each). Germline V gene sequence: CDR1 MGHRA, CDR2 YSYEKL. The V end lost 1 base, the J end lost 2 bases, and 11 bases lay between the germline ends. The CDR3 length is 16 residues. The CDR3 DNA follows: TGCGCCAGCAGCCAAGGGTCGGGGCCCAACACCGGGGAGCTGTTTTTT. Its protein is CASSQGSGPNTGELFF.

The chain uses TRBV28 and TRBJ2-7, with 7 bases identical to TRBD2. Germline V gene lookup returns CDR1 MDHEN and CDR2 SYDVKM. The CDR3 has 15 amino acids. V lost 3 bases and J lost 2; bases outside the gene matches: 7. The CDR3 sequence: CASSLGLAAPYEQYV. DNA of the CDR3: TGTGCCAGCAGTTTGGGGCTAGCGGCACCCTACGAGCAGTACGTC.

This rearrangement joins TRBV11-2 to TRBJ2-1, with D uncertain. The CDR3 sequence is 13 residues long. V was clipped by 5 bases and J by 6 bases, with 11 bases between them. CDR1 is SGHAT, CDR2 FQNNGV, per germline. CDR3 sequence (DNA): TGTGCCAGCAGCCTGGGGTGGGGCAATGAGCAGTTCTTC. It encodes CASSLGWGNEQFF.

The V and J genes are TRBV7-9 and TRBJ2-3; a weak D match, TRBD2 (5 bases). Per germline, CDR1 SEHNR and CDR2 FQNEAQ (reference sequence). V gave up 7 bases and J gave up 1 base, with 12 bases separating them. This CDR3 spans 14 amino acids. As DNA, the CDR3 is TGTGCCAGCAACGGGGAATTTGGCACAGATACGCAGTATTTT. This sequence encodes CASNGEFGTDTQYF.

This sequence joins TRBV11-3 and TRBJ1-4; weak D call: TRBD1 (6 bases). V gave up 3 bases and J gave up 7 bases, with 15 bases separating them. There are 15 residues in the CDR3. Germline V gene data show CDR1 as SGHNT and CDR2 as YENEEA. CDR3 sequence reads: CASSLATGSGEKLFF. The CDR3 nucleotides read TGTGCCAGCAGCTTGGCGACAGGCTCCGGTGAAAAACTGTTTTTT.